Listed here are 25 T cell receptor beta chains from one sample, sequenced in a study of cytomegalovirus exposure and HLA in healthy donors. The PCR was carried out with 60 Vbeta primers and 13 Jbeta primers. Data came from immunoSEQ multiplex PCR; TCRdb stores just in-frame clones and leaves some out. The table records 110,000 or so clones, approximately 12% of them present only once. The sequencing input was PBMCs. The receptor set was obtained from a man aged 40-49 years in good health and CMV-seropositive.

The table lists this clone with a few counts. CDR3 coding DNA: TGTGCCAGCAGTTCCCCCCGGACTAGCGGGTCATACACCGGGGAGCTGTTTTTT. This translates into CASSSPRTSGSYTGELFF. The V gene is TRBV27, the J gene TRBJ2-2; 11 nucleotides match TRBD2. Trimming removed 4 bases from V and 3 bases from J; junction bases left unmatched: 10. Germline V gives CDR1 MNHEY, CDR2 SMNVEV (reference sequence). The CDR3 runs 18 residues.

J is TRBJ2-7 and V is TRBV7-6, with D perhaps TRBD1 (5 bases). This CDR3 region has 12 residues. The germline gives CDR1 SGHVS, CDR2 FNYEAQ. V dropped 5 bases and J dropped 0 bases, with 5 bases sitting between them. CDR3 coding DNA: TGTGCCAGCAGCCAGGGCTCCTACGAGCAGTACTTC. Translating gives CASSQGSYEQYF.

The rearrangement joins TRBV4-3 to TRBJ2-7, with D maybe TRBD1 (6 bases). Germline V lookup: CDR1 LGHNA, CDR2 YSLEER. This CDR3 comprises 17 residues. The V and J ends lost 0 bases and 3 bases respectively, with 18 bases between them. The CDR3 spells CASSQDVRELRGYEQYF. The CDR3, as DNA: TGCGCCAGCAGCCAAGATGTCCGAGAGCTCAGGGGCTACGAGCAGTACTTC.

The rearrangement uses TRBV25-1 and TRBJ2-2, with 11 bases aligning to TRBD2. The V and J ends lost 7 bases and 5 bases, in that order; junction bases with no gene match: 3. The CDR3 spans 14 residues. Germline V gene data show CDR1 as MGHDK and CDR2 as SYGVNS. The CDR3 DNA is TGTGCCAGCACCTCTAGCGGGAGGACCGGGGAGCTGTTTTTT. Amino acid sequence: CASTSSGRTGELFF. The entire variable domain, with the rest obtained from reference TRBV25-1 and TRBJ2-2, is as follows: EADIYQTPRYLVIGTGKKITLECSQTMGHDKMYWYQQDPGMELHLIHYSYGVNSTEKGDLSSESTVSRIRTEHFPLTLESARPSHTSQYLCASTSSGRTGELFFGEGSRLTVL.

The chain joins TRBV29-1 to TRBJ2-3, with 15 bases that match TRBD2. CDR1 and CDR2 (germline): SQVTM, ANQGSEA. V lost 6 bases, J lost 0 bases, and 10 bases stayed unmatched. This CDR3 has 18 amino acids. The CDR3 is CSVGGLAGGLFSTDTQYF. CDR3 DNA: TGCAGCGTCGGAGGACTAGCGGGAGGGCTTTTTAGCACAGATACGCAGTATTTT.

This clone was observed a handful of times. The rearrangement joins TRBV6-5 to TRBJ2-5; 9 bases match TRBD1. The CDR3 is 14 residues long. CDR1 and CDR2 (germline): MNHEY, SVGAGI. V shed 5 bases, J shed 2 bases, and the junction held 3 bases outside the gene matches. CDR3 protein: CASSRGTGQETQYF. The CDR3 coding sequence is TGTGCCAGCAGTCGAGGGACAGGGCAAGAGACCCAGTACTTC.

The rearrangement links TRBV7-2 to TRBJ2-7; D remains ambiguous. Trimming left V 6 bases short and J 3 bases short, with 6 bases between. The CDR3 totals 11 residues. Germline CDR1 SGHTA, CDR2 FQGNSA. Written as DNA, the CDR3 is TGTGCCAGCAGTCCGGGCTACGAGCAGTACTTC. It translates to CASSPGYEQYF.

This clone was seen only a few times. The chain employs TRBV6-5 and TRBJ2-1, with TRBD2 matching over 11 bases. Germline values: CDR1 MNHEY, CDR2 SVGAGI. The length of the CDR3 is 15 residues. V lost 6 bases, J lost 5 bases, and 6 bases stayed unmatched. In DNA, the CDR3 is TGTGCCAGCAGGCCCGGGACTAGCGGAAACAATGAGCAGTTCTTC. As protein: CASRPGTSGNNEQFF.

This clone has more than one count but fewer than ten. The chain has TRBV11-2 and TRBJ1-2, with TRBD1 identical over 8 bases. There are 14 residues in the CDR3. Trimming at V came to 2 bases and at J to 4 bases, leaving 3 bases not matched to a gene. The germline gives CDR1 SGHAT, CDR2 FQNNGV. The CDR3 spells CASSLTGGGYGYTF. The DNA of the CDR3 is TGTGCCAGCAGCTTAACAGGGGGTGGCTATGGCTACACCTTC. Looking up the rest from reference TRBV11-2 and TRBJ1-2 gives the full variable domain: EAGVAQSPRYKIIEKRQSVAFWCNPISGHATLYWYQQILGQGPKLLIQFQNNGVVDDSQLPKDRFSAERLKGVDSTLKIQPAKLEDSAVYLCASSLTGGGYGYTFGSGTRLTVV.

The table lists this clone with a few counts. V usage is TRBV27 and J usage is TRBJ2-5; 7 bases line up with TRBD2. The CDR3 extends over 17 amino acids. The trim removed 5 bases at V and 4 bases at J, leaving 16 bases unmatched. CDR1 and CDR2 from the germline V gene are MNHEY and SMNVEV (reference sequence). The CDR3 loop is CASSPGTHQTGGETQYF. CDR3 in DNA: TGTGCCAGCAGTCCCGGGACGCACCAAACGGGGGGAGAGACCCAGTACTTC.

This chain uses TRBV5-5 with TRBJ1-1, with 8 bases fitting TRBD1. The CDR3 totals 14 residues. Germline-derived CDR1 and CDR2 are SGHKS and YYEKEE (reference sequence). V lost 4 bases to trimming and J lost 5 bases; unmatched junction nucleotides: 7. CDR3 loop: CASSPQGAGTEAFF. The CDR3 DNA reads as TGTGCCAGCAGCCCTCAGGGGGCTGGAACTGAAGCTTTCTTT.

In this sample, this clone turned up a few times. The V call is TRBV4-2, the J call TRBJ1-1; perhaps TRBD1 as D (5 bases). The CDR3 is made up of 16 amino acids. The germline CDR1 and CDR2 sequences are LGHNA and YNFKEQ. The V end lost 0 bases, the J end lost 1 base, and 12 bases lay between the germline ends. The chain's CDR3 is CASSQDQGLPNTEAFF. The CDR3 DNA reads TGTGCCAGCAGCCAAGACCAGGGATTACCGAACACTGAAGCTTTCTTT.

The chain joins TRBV7-2 to TRBJ2-7, with no clear D. CDR1 is SGHTA and CDR2 is FQGNSA in the germline V gene. The CDR3 has 14 amino acids. The V end lost 2 bases, the J end lost 0 bases, and 8 bases lay between the germline ends. In nucleotides, the CDR3 is TGTGCCAGCAGCTTATCTGGCACCTCCTACGAGCAGTACTTC. Its translation is CASSLSGTSYEQYF. Full variable domain (outside the CDR3, taken from reference TRBV7-2 and TRBJ2-7): GAGVSQSPSNKVTEKGKDVELRCDPISGHTALYWYRQSLGQGLEFLIYFQGNSAPDKSGLPSDRFSAERTGGSVSTLTIQRTQQEDSAVYLCASSLSGTSYEQYFGPGTRLTVT.

The chain links TRBV12-1 to TRBJ1-5; TRBD1 is the table's D call, not checked against the DNA. TRBV12-1 is a known pseudogene. The CDR3 length is 15 residues. The CDR3 DNA follows: TGTGCCAGCAGCCTTTATGACAGGGCCAATCAGCCCCAGCATTTT. Translated: CASSLYDRANQPQHF.

This sequence joins TRBV29-1 and TRBJ1-2, with a tentative D call TRBD1 (6 bases). The V end lost 1 base, the J end lost 4 bases, and 10 bases lay between the germline ends. The CDR3 spans 13 residues. Germline CDR1 reads SQVTM; CDR2 reads ANQGSEA. The CDR3 nucleotides read TGCAGCGTTGAAGGGACAGTAGGCTATGGCTACACCTTC. Residues: CSVEGTVGYGYTF. The full variable domain, in which reference TRBV29-1 and TRBJ1-2 provide the parts outside the CDR3, is SAVISQKPSRDICQRGTSLTIQCQVDSQVTMMFWYRQQPGQSLTLIATANQGSEATYESGFVIDKFPISRPNLTFSTLTVSNMSPEDSSIYLCSVEGTVGYGYTFGSGTRLTVV.

The gene calls are TRBV15 and TRBJ1-5; D may be TRBD1 (5 bases). The CDR3 is made up of 13 amino acids. Trimming took 4 bases from V and 7 from J, leaving 11 bases between them. Germline CDR1 reads LNHNV; CDR2 reads YYDKDF (reference sequence). DNA of the CDR3: TGTGCCACCAGCAACAGGCATTTCCAGCCCCAGCATTTT. Translated, it gives CATSNRHFQPQHF.

This clone has a handful of counts. The genes are TRBV7-8 and TRBJ1-5; D is perhaps TRBD1 (6 bases). Deletions cut 1 base from V and 4 bases from J, with 11 bases between. CDR3 length: 15 residues. CDR1 and CDR2 (germline): SGHVS, FQNEAQ. The CDR3, as DNA: TGTGCCAGCAGCTTAGACAGGGTTCCAAATCAGCCCCAGCATTTT. Residues: CASSLDRVPNQPQHF.

This chain joins TRBV7-9 and TRBJ2-5, with TRBD1 matching 10 bases. This CDR3 spans 15 amino acids. CDR1 is SEHNR, CDR2 FQNEAQ, per germline (reference sequence). V dropped 1 base and J dropped 5; count of bases not matched to a gene: 4. CDR3 bases: TGTGCCAGCAGCTTAGAGGGACAGGGGTCGGAGACCCAGTACTTC. Translated: CASSLEGQGSETQYF.

Only a few counts were recorded for this clone. This chain links TRBV5-6 with TRBJ2-3; TRBD2 matches 9 bases. Germline V gene data show CDR1 as SGHDT and CDR2 as YYEEEE. V dropped 5 bases and J dropped 0; count of bases not matched to a gene: 7. The CDR3 loop spans 16 amino acids. CDR3: CASRLAGDLSTDTQYF. The CDR3 nucleotides read TGTGCCAGCAGGTTAGCGGGAGACCTTAGCACAGATACGCAGTATTTT.

The table lists this clone with a few counts. This sequence joins TRBV27 and TRBJ1-1; no clear D gene. The CDR3 spans 15 residues. Germline loops: CDR1 MNHEY, CDR2 SMNVEV (reference sequence). V lost 2 bases to trimming and J lost 8 bases, with 18 bases between them. The CDR3 DNA follows: TGTGCCAGCAGTTTAATTAGGATAACAGCGGGCGAAGCTTTCTTT. This gives the protein CASSLIRITAGEAFF.

Concerning this clone itself: Sequence at one end of the junction differs from germline and may be a read error. The CDR3, as DNA: TGTGCCAGCAGGGAAGAACAGGGGGCGGGTGAAAAACTGTTTTTT. It codes for CASREEQGAGEKLFF. The gene calls are TRBV6-1 and TRBJ1-4; 9 bases fit TRBD1. Germline V lookup: CDR1 MNHNS, CDR2 SASEGT. CDR3 length: 15 amino acids.

A few counts support this clone. The V and J genes are TRBV5-1 and TRBJ1-5, with D maybe TRBD1 (6 bases). V was shortened by 4 bases and J by 1 base, with 12 bases between the two germline ends. Germline V CDR1 and CDR2: SGHRS, YFSETQ. The CDR3 extends over 15 amino acids. The CDR3 nucleotides read TGCGCCAGCAGCCTGGGGGCAGGGAGCAATCAGCCCCAGCATTTT. It codes for CASSLGAGSNQPQHF.

In its sample, this clone was seen a few times. V gene TRBV5-1 combines with J gene TRBJ1-4; 8 bases map to TRBD1. This CDR3 contains 16 residues. V trimming: 3 bases; J trimming: 2 bases; junction bases outside the gene matches: 6. CDR1 and CDR2 (germline): SGHRS, YFSETQ. The CDR3 sequence is CASSSGQGETNEKLFF. CDR3 nucleotides: TGCGCCAGCAGCTCCGGACAGGGTGAGACTAATGAAAAACTGTTTTTT.

This clone was detected only a few times. This chain joins TRBV11-3 and TRBJ1-1; no reliable D call. V shed 0 bases and J shed 3 bases, with 5 bases lying between them. CDR1 SGHNT and CDR2 YENEEA come from the germline V gene. The CDR3 runs 13 residues. CDR3 region: CASSLEGDTEAFF. The CDR3 coding sequence is TGTGCCAGCAGCTTAGAGGGAGACACTGAAGCTTTCTTT.

This clone was counted only a few times. The chain employs TRBV7-3 and TRBJ2-2; D not resolved. Germline values: CDR1 SGHTA, CDR2 FQGTGA. V dropped 4 bases and J dropped 6 bases, with 6 bases sitting between them. The CDR3 loop spans 12 amino acids. CDR3 in amino acids: CASSSYAGELFF. For the CDR3, the DNA is TGTGCCAGCAGCTCCTACGCCGGGGAGCTGTTTTTT.